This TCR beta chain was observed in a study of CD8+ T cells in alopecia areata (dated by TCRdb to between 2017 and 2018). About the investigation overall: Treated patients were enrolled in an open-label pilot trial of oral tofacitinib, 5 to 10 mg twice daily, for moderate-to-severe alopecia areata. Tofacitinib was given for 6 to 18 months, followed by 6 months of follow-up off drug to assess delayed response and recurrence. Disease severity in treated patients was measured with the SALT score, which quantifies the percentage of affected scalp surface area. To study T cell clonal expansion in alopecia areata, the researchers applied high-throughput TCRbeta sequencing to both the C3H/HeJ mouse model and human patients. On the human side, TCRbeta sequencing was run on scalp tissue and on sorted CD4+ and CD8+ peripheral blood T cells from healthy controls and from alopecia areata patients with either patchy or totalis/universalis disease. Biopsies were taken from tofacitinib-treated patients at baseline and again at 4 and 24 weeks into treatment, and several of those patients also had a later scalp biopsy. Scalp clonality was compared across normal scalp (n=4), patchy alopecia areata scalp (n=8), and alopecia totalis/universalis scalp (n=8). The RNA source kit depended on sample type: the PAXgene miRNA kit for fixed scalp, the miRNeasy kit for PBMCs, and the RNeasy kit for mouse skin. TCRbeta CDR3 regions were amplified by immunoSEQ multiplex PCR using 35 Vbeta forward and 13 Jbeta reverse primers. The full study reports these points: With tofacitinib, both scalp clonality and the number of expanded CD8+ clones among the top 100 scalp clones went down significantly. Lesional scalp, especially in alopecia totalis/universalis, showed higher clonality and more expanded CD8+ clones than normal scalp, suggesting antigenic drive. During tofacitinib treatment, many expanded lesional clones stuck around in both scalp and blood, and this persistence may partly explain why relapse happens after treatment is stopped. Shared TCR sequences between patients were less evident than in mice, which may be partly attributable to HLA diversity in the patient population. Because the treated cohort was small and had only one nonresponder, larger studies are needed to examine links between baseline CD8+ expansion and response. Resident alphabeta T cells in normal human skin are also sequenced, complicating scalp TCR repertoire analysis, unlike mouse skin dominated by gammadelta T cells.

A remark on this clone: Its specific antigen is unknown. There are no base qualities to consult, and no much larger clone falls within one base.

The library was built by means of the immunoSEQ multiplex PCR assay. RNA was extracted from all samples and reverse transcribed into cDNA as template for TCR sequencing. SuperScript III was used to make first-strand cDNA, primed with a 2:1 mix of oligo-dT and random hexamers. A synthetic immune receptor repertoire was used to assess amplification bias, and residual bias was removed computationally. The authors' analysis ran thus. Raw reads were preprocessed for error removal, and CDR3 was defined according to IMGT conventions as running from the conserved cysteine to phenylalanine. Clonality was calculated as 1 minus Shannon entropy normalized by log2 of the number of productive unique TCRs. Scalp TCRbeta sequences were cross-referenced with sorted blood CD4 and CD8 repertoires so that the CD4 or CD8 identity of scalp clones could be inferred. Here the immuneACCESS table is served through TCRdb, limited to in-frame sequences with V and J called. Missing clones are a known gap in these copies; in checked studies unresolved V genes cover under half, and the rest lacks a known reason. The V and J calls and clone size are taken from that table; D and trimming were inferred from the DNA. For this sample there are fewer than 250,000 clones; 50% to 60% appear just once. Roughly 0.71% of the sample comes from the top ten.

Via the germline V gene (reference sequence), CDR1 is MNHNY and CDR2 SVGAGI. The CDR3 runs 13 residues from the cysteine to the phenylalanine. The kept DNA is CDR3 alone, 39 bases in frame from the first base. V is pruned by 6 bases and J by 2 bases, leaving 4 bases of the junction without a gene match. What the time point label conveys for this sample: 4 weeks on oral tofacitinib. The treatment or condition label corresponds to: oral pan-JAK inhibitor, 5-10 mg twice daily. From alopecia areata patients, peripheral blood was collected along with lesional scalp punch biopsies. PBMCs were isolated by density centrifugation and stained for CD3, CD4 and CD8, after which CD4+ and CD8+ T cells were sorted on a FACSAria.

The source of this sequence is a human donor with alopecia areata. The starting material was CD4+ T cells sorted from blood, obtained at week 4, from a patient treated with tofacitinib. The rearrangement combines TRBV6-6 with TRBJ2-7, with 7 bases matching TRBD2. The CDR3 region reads CASSGRQTYEQYF. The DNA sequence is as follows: TGTGCCAGCAGCGGGAGGCAGACCTACGAGCAGTACTTC.